The 32 T cell receptor beta chains presented below share a single source sample, sequenced in a study of shared clonotypes between healthy human individuals. Terminally differentiated effector memory CD45RA+ cells were excluded by CCR7 positive selection of CD45RO-negative cells. The repertoire was sequenced with immunoSEQ multiplex PCR; TCRdb's copy has only in-frame clones and lacks some. The profile shows 1.5 million to 2.5 million clones, approximately 94% of them singletons. The material sequenced was naive CD8+ T cells sorted from blood. All receptors come from a man younger than 35 in good health.

The chain recombines TRBV9 with TRBJ2-7; 7 bases line up with TRBD1. Germline V CDR1 and CDR2: SGDLS, YYNGEE. This CDR3 region has 14 residues. Germline trimming cut 3 bases from V and 2 bases from J; bases unmatched to any gene: 5. The CDR3: CASSAGGPPYEQYF. The DNA for the CDR3 is TGTGCCAGCAGCGCAGGGGGTCCCCCCTACGAGCAGTACTTC.

For this clone: Other nucleotide sequences from this sample produce the same CDR3. The V gene is TRBV4-1, the J gene TRBJ2-7; TRBD1 aligns across 10 bases. CDR3 length equals 15 residues. J lost 2 bases, V lost 2 bases, and 3 bases had no gene match. Germline CDR1 MGHRA, CDR2 YSYEKL. The CDR3 spells CASSQRTGGAYEQYF. As DNA, the CDR3 is TGCGCCAGCAGCCAAAGGACAGGGGGGGCCTACGAGCAGTACTTC.

The gene calls are TRBV5-1 and TRBJ2-7, with 11 bases fitting TRBD1. CDR3 length: 14 amino acids. The V segment lost 4 bases and the J segment 6 bases; nucleotides outside the gene matches: 6. Germline CDR1 and CDR2: SGHRS and YFSETQ. For the CDR3, the DNA is TGCGCCAGCAGCATAGGGACAGGGGGATCCGAGCAGTACTTC. Translating it yields CASSIGTGGSEQYF.

V gene TRBV27 combines with J gene TRBJ1-2; TRBD1 is a possible D gene (5 bases). Per germline, CDR1 MNHEY and CDR2 SMNVEV (reference sequence). The CDR3 covers 14 residues. The V end was cut by 3 bases, the J end by 3 bases, with 11 bases between. The CDR3 reads CASSFGRAYYGYTF. CDR3 bases: TGTGCCAGCAGTTTCGGCAGGGCCTACTATGGCTACACCTTC.

This sequence joins TRBV10-3 and TRBJ2-7; TRBD2 aligns across 8 bases. The CDR3 contains 14 residues. Germline V gene sequence: CDR1 ENHRY, CDR2 SYGVKD. V gave up 2 bases and J gave up 3 bases; unmatched junction bases: 3. CDR3 protein: CAISENGGVYEQYF. The CDR3 region has the DNA TGTGCCATCAGTGAGAACGGGGGGGTCTACGAGCAGTACTTC.

The chain couples TRBV2 to TRBJ2-7; 7 bases line up with TRBD1. V dropped 3 bases and J dropped 3; count of bases not matched to a gene: 5. This CDR3 region has 14 residues. Germline CDR1 is SNHLY and CDR2 is FYNNEI. This CDR3 is CASSDWTGDYEQYF. The CDR3 nucleotides are TGTGCCAGCAGTGACTGGACAGGAGACTACGAGCAGTACTTC.

The chain's CDR3 is CASSQGQSAGDTEAFF. The CDR3, as DNA: TGTGCCAGCAGCCAAGGACAGTCGGCAGGGGACACTGAAGCTTTCTTT. The chain links TRBV9 to TRBJ1-1, with a possible D match to TRBD1 (6 bases). The CDR3 spans 16 residues. The ends were cut back, 4 bases at V and 3 bases at J, with 19 bases in the middle. Germline CDR1 reads SGDLS; CDR2 reads YYNGEE.

The CDR3 loop is CAWSHSGQFYNSPLHF. The DNA for the CDR3 is TGTGCCTGGAGCCACTCGGGGCAGTTCTATAATTCACCCCTCCACTTT. The chain has TRBV30 and TRBJ1-6, with D perhaps TRBD1 (5 bases). CDR1 and CDR2 from the germline V gene are GTSNPN and SVGIG (reference sequence). This CDR3 region has 16 residues. V lost 3 bases, J lost 3 bases, and 15 bases lay in between.

This chain connects TRBV6-6 to TRBJ2-7, with TRBD2 identical over 15 bases. V lost 6 bases and J lost 5; bases outside the gene matches: 8. Germline V gene sequence: CDR1 MNHNY, CDR2 SVGAGI (reference sequence). The CDR3 is 16 residues long. This chain's CDR3 is CASRPGLAGGTNEQYF. As DNA, the CDR3 is TGTGCCAGCAGGCCGGGACTAGCGGGGGGCACCAACGAGCAGTACTTC.

The CDR3 nucleotides are TGTGCCAGCAGTTTATCTGGAAGCTTAGGACCTGAAGCTTTCTTT. Translated, it gives CASSLSGSLGPEAFF. The chain joins TRBV27 to TRBJ1-1; D is unclear. CDR1 MNHEY and CDR2 SMNVEV come from the germline V gene (reference sequence). CDR3 size: 15 residues. V dropped 0 bases and J dropped 6 bases, with 14 bases sitting between them.

The chain has TRBV10-3 and TRBJ2-1; 10 bases agree with TRBD2. The CDR3 is 15 amino acids. Germline CDR1 ENHRY, CDR2 SYGVKD. Germline trimming cut 2 bases from V and 13 bases from J; bases unmatched to any gene: 11. The CDR3 coding sequence is TGTGCCATCAGTGAGCAGGGCCTAGCGGGGGTATCACAGTTCTTC. It encodes CAISEQGLAGVSQFF.

The gene calls are TRBV19 and TRBJ1-2; D not certain. CDR1 is LNHDA, CDR2 SQIVND, per germline (reference sequence). This CDR3 spans 13 amino acids. V was pared by 4 bases and J by 4 bases, with 10 bases between. DNA for the CDR3: TGTGCCAGTAGTAGTCGGGAAGTCTATGGCTACACCTTC. This sequence encodes CASSSREVYGYTF.

The CDR3 nucleotides read TGTGCCAGCAGCTCCCAGACAGGGGGAGTAGACGAGCAGTACTTC. As protein: CASSSQTGGVDEQYF. The gene calls are TRBV5-4 and TRBJ2-7; 9 positions match TRBD1. V shed 3 bases and J 5 bases; nucleotides not matched to a gene: 9. This CDR3 region has 15 residues. Germline-derived CDR1 and CDR2 are SGHNT and YYREEE (reference sequence).

V and J are TRBV5-1 and TRBJ2-2; 8 bases agree with TRBD2. Germline CDR1 reads SGHRS; CDR2 reads YFSETQ. The CDR3 totals 18 residues. The V segment lost 3 bases and the J segment 0 bases; nucleotides outside the gene matches: 10. The CDR3 DNA sequence: TGCGCCAGCAGCTCCGGACTAAGCGGGGGCCCGAACACCGGGGAGCTGTTTTTT. Its translation is CASSSGLSGGPNTGELFF.

The V and J genes are TRBV10-2 and TRBJ2-1, with D perhaps TRBD2 (5 bases). CDR1 is WSHSY and CDR2 is SAAADI in the germline V gene. Trimming left V 10 bases short and J 5 bases short, with 15 bases between. The CDR3 runs 13 residues. This CDR3 reads CAMAGIGDNEQFF. The CDR3, as DNA: TGCGCCATGGCTGGGATCGGGGACAATGAGCAGTTCTTC.

This clone was observed a single time. This sequence joins TRBV5-1 and TRBJ2-2; 12 nucleotides line up with TRBD2. The V gene's germline CDR1 is SGHRS and CDR2 YFSETQ. The J segment lost 7 bases and the V segment lost 4 bases, leaving 11 bases of the junction unmatched. The CDR3 is 17 residues long. In DNA, the CDR3 is TGCGCCAGCAGCCCCCCCTCTAGCGGGGGGGCCATCGGGGAGCTGTTTTTT. Translated: CASSPPSSGGAIGELFF.

The chain links TRBV10-1 to TRBJ1-1; 8 bases fit TRBD1. The V and J ends lost 7 bases and 3 bases, in that order; junction bases with no gene match: 4. Germline V gene data show CDR1 as WNHNN and CDR2 as SYGVQD (reference sequence). This CDR3 spans 13 amino acids. As DNA, the CDR3 is TGCGCCAGCACCCAGACAGGGGACACTGAAGCTTTCTTT. Amino acid sequence: CASTQTGDTEAFF.

The rearrangement joins TRBV18 to TRBJ2-1; 8 bases are a match to TRBD2. From germline, CDR1 is KGHSH and CDR2 LQKENI. This CDR3 comprises 18 residues. V was pared by 6 bases and J by 3 bases, with 16 bases of the junction left unmatched. The DNA for the CDR3 is TGTGCCAGCTCCCGATCTGGCGGGGGGAATGCCCACTACAATGAGCAGTTCTTC. Translating gives CASSRSGGGNAHYNEQFF.

About this clone itself: Other nucleotide sequences from this sample produce the same CDR3. The chain combines TRBV9 with TRBJ2-5, with D possibly TRBD1 on 6 matching bases. Germline V CDR1 and CDR2: SGDLS, YYNGEE. The CDR3 runs to 14 residues. The ends were cut back, 3 bases at V and 2 bases at J, with 11 bases in the middle. The CDR3 spells CASSAGTNQETQYF. CDR3 DNA sequence: TGTGCCAGCAGCGCCGGGACAAATCAAGAGACCCAGTACTTC.

The chain employs TRBV6-1 and TRBJ2-7; D call uncertain. Trimming stripped 3 bases from V and 2 bases from J, with 14 bases between. In germline, CDR1 is MNHNS, CDR2 SASEGT. This CDR3 spans 15 amino acids. CDR3 nucleotide sequence: TGTGCCAGCAGTGATATAGCCGTTCTCCCCTACGAGCAGTACTTC. Its protein is CASSDIAVLPYEQYF.

The genes are TRBV13 and TRBJ2-7; D ambiguous. The length of the CDR3 is 13 residues. Germline CDR1 is PRHDT and CDR2 is FYEKMQ (reference sequence). The ends were cut back, 0 bases at V and 6 bases at J, with 9 bases in the middle. CDR3 sequence: CASSLGTASEQYF. CDR3 coding DNA: TGTGCCAGCAGCTTAGGGACGGCCAGCGAGCAGTACTTC.

The V and J genes are TRBV7-9 and TRBJ2-7, with TRBD1 matching over 7 bases. CDR3 size: 14 residues. The trim removed 4 bases at V and 3 bases at J, leaving 6 bases unmatched. Germline V gene sequence: CDR1 SEHNR, CDR2 FQNEAQ (reference sequence). CDR3 sequence (DNA): TGTGCCAGCAGCTCCTCGGGACAGCTCTACGAGCAGTACTTC. It translates to CASSSSGQLYEQYF.

The V call is TRBV6-6, the J call TRBJ1-3, with D unresolved. Germline CDR1 is MNHNY and CDR2 is SVGAGI (reference sequence). Trimming removed 6 bases at V and 0 bases at J, with 15 bases between. CDR3 size: 16 residues. Here the CDR3 reads CASSPAGSVSGNTIYF. CDR3 bases: TGTGCCAGCAGCCCTGCCGGAAGCGTCTCTGGAAACACCATATATTTT.

This clone was observed once. The chain employs TRBV5-6 and TRBJ1-1; D remains unclear. This CDR3 spans 12 amino acids. Trimming stripped 4 bases from V and 1 base from J, with 5 bases between. CDR1 SGHDT and CDR2 YYEEEE come from the germline V gene. CDR3 amino acids: CASSPTNTEAFF. The CDR3, as DNA: TGTGCCAGCAGCCCTACGAACACTGAAGCTTTCTTT.

The gene calls are TRBV2 and TRBJ1-1; 9 nucleotides align to TRBD1. The length of the CDR3 is 14 residues. CDR1 and CDR2 from the germline V gene are SNHLY and FYNNEI. V was clipped by 6 bases and J by 8 bases; unmatched bases: 10. CDR3 residues: CASSSRDGQGEAFF. In nucleotides, the CDR3 is TGTGCCAGCAGCTCCCGAGACGGACAGGGGGAAGCTTTCTTT.

The chain links TRBV10-2 to TRBJ2-2; no definite D call. Germline CDR1 reads WSHSY; CDR2 reads SAAADI. V lost 2 bases, J lost 2 bases, and 3 bases lay in between. This CDR3 is built from 13 residues. This chain's CDR3 is CASSEQNTGELFF. DNA for the CDR3: TGCGCCAGCAGTGAGCAAAACACCGGGGAGCTGTTTTTT.

The V call is TRBV6-5, the J call TRBJ2-7; the D is unclear. This CDR3 region has 14 residues. Germline-derived CDR1 and CDR2 are MNHEY and SVGAGI. Trimming removed 2 bases from V and 2 bases from J, with 10 bases in between. CDR3 sequence reads: CASSYGRETYEQYF. CDR3 in DNA: TGTGCCAGCAGTTACGGTAGGGAAACCTACGAGCAGTACTTC.

The gene calls are TRBV27 and TRBJ2-7; 8 bases line up with TRBD1. The CDR3 spans 16 residues. V was pared by 0 bases and J by 4 bases, with 8 bases of the junction left unmatched. Germline V gene lookup returns CDR1 MNHEY and CDR2 SMNVEV (reference sequence). CDR3 bases: TGTGCCAGCAGTTTATCCCCGGGGACAGGAAAATACGAGCAGTACTTC. Its protein product is CASSLSPGTGKYEQYF.

As for this clone: In the same sample, other DNA sequences code for this CDR3. The chain carries TRBV7-9 and TRBJ2-7; possibly TRBD1 for D (5 bases). Germline V lookup: CDR1 SEHNR, CDR2 FQNEAQ (reference sequence). The ends were cut back, 2 bases at V and 2 bases at J, with 7 bases in the middle. The CDR3 is made up of 13 amino acids. The CDR3 bases are TGTGCCAGCAGCTTACAGGGAACCTACGAGCAGTACTTC. The encoded protein is CASSLQGTYEQYF.

The chain links TRBV5-1 to TRBJ2-1; D call uncertain. The CDR3 loop spans 17 amino acids. V lost 2 bases, J lost 7 bases, and 22 bases lay in between. Germline loops: CDR1 SGHRS, CDR2 YFSETQ. The CDR3 reads CASSFSATDGPANEQFF. The CDR3 DNA sequence: TGCGCCAGCAGCTTCTCCGCGACGGACGGGCCCGCTAATGAGCAGTTCTTC. Using reference TRBV5-1 and TRBJ2-1 for the parts outside the CDR3, the full variable domain is KAGVTQTPRYLIKTRGQQVTLSCSPISGHRSVSWYQQTPGQGLQFLFEYFSETQRNKGNFPGRFSGRQFSNSRSEMNVSTLELGDSALYLCASSFSATDGPANEQFFGPGTRLTVL.

In DNA form, the CDR3 reads TGTGCCAGCAGCCGGCCCCTAGGGGATTTTATGGGCTACACCTTC. Translating it yields CASSRPLGDFMGYTF. This chain uses TRBV5-6 with TRBJ1-2; TRBD1 might be the D (5 bases). The germline gives CDR1 SGHDT, CDR2 YYEEEE. The length of the CDR3 is 15 residues. Deletions cut 4 bases from V and 8 bases from J, with 21 bases between.

With regard to this clone: Other nucleotide sequences from this sample produce the same CDR3. The chain links TRBV7-6 to TRBJ2-7; 8 bases are a match to TRBD2. With 3 bases clipped from V and 3 bases from J, the junction kept 4 bases outside the gene matches. The CDR3 consists of 14 residues. CDR1 and CDR2 (germline): SGHVS, FNYEAQ. CDR3 coding DNA: TGTGCCAGCAGCTTGAGCGGGAGTCGCTACGAGCAGTACTTC. Translation: CASSLSGSRYEQYF.